Presented here are 23 T cell receptor beta chains from one specimen sequenced in a study of T cell repertoires in cytomegalovirus infection (dated by TCRdb to about 2019). Reads for this sample came from an Illumina HiSeq 1500. TCRdb passed the public sequencing reads through fastp at Q25 and MiXCR, retaining productive beta sequences. Rows matching on CDR3 protein sequence are summarized as one entry with the most common DNA and genes. The sample table records some 940,000 distinct CDR3 sequences; approximately 32% of these occur just once. The top ten clones comprise roughly 13% of the sample. The treatment or condition label, read with the paper, signifies: in vitro stimulation with specific CMV peptide epitopes to enrich CMV-specific T cells. No cognate antigen is known for these TCRs. The sample here was cultured CD8+ T cells from PBMCs, taken from culture after CMV antigen stimulation. These receptor sequences come from a human donor in good health (CMV status not recorded). Some clones in this sample may be carry-over from other donors' samples.

The rearrangement links TRBV5-8 to TRBJ2-7; D could derive from TRBD1 or TRBD2 (5 bases each). V was pared by 3 bases and J by 2 bases, with 12 bases between. The germline V gene encodes CDR1 SGHTS and CDR2 YDEGEE. The CDR3 length is 14 residues. Here the CDR3 reads CASSYRGVPYEQYV. The DNA of the CDR3 is TGTGCCAGCAGCTATCGAGGGGTTCCCTACGAGCAGTACGTC.

The J gene is TRBJ1-2, the V gene TRBV18; D not certain. Trimming took off 8 bases at V and 8 bases at J, with 9 bases between the two ends. CDR1 and CDR2 (germline): KGHSH, LQKENI. CDR3 length: 10 residues. The CDR3 region is CASGSEGYTF. The CDR3 nucleotides read TGTGCCAGCGGGTCGGAAGGCTACACCTTC.

The V call is TRBV9, the J call TRBJ2-7, with D perhaps matching TRBD1 or TRBD2 (5 bases each). The CDR3 extends over 14 amino acids. Germline V gene lookup returns CDR1 SGDLS and CDR2 YYNGEE. V shed 0 bases and J shed 2 bases, with 9 bases lying between them. Here the CDR3 reads CASSVGDAPYEQYF. CDR3 coding DNA: TGTGCCAGCAGCGTAGGGGACGCCCCCTACGAGCAGTACTTC.

The table lists this clonotype with a few counts. The chain employs TRBV6-6 and TRBJ2-7; 11 positions match TRBD2. The J segment lost 0 bases and the V segment lost 5 bases, leaving 6 bases of the junction unmatched. Per the germline V gene, CDR1 is MNHNY and CDR2 is SVGAGI (reference sequence). The CDR3 length is 16 residues. The CDR3: CASSALAGGDSYEQYF. CDR3 nucleotides: TGTGCCAGCAGTGCCCTAGCGGGGGGCGACTCCTACGAGCAGTACTTC.

The genes are TRBV15 and TRBJ2-5; 7 bases agree with TRBD2. Germline V gives CDR1 LNHNV, CDR2 YYDKDF (reference sequence). This CDR3 spans 18 amino acids. The J segment lost 5 bases and the V segment lost 0 bases, leaving 15 bases of the junction unmatched. CDR3 sequence: CATSREFGGEWPWETQYF. The CDR3, as DNA: TGTGCCACCAGCAGAGAATTTGGGGGGGAATGGCCCTGGGAGACCCAGTACTTC.

The chain employs TRBV2 and TRBJ2-7; 14 nucleotides align to TRBD2. V gave up 5 bases and J gave up 3 bases; unmatched junction bases: 6. The CDR3 sequence is 16 residues long. Germline-derived CDR1 and CDR2 are SNHLY and FYNNEI. The CDR3 here is CASSQGLAGVFYEQYF. The CDR3 DNA reads as TGTGCCAGCAGTCAGGGACTAGCGGGGGTATTCTACGAGCAGTACTTC.

This clonotype came up a few times. Relative to the germline gene, one junction end is altered; a read error may explain this. This chain links TRBV28 with TRBJ1-5, with a tentative D call TRBD1 (5 bases). Germline CDR1 reads MDHEN; CDR2 reads SYDVKM. This CDR3 has 14 residues. The DNA for the CDR3 is TGTGCCAGCAGTTTCGGGGCAAGGGATCAGGCCCAGCATTTT. It yields the protein CASSFGARDQAQHF.

As regards this clonotype: Its ends do not fully match the called genes, so a read error is possible. This CDR3 is CTSSSRPGLAGAGFYNEQFF. Written as DNA, the CDR3 is TGTACCAGCAGTTCCCGACCCGGACTAGCGGGGGCCGGGTTTTACAATGAGCAGTTCTTC. The genes are TRBV6-6 and TRBJ2-1; 13 nucleotides align to TRBD2. CDR1 and CDR2 from the germline V gene are MNHNY and SVGAGI (reference sequence). This CDR3 is built from 20 residues.

The table lists this clonotype with a few counts. The V and J genes are TRBV23-1 and TRBJ2-1; D is uncertain. TRBV23-1 is an open reading frame, and its role is uncertain. V lost 2 bases and J 0 bases, leaving 14 bases between the germline ends. The CDR3 covers 17 residues. The CDR3 loop reads CASSQVSPLSSYNEQFF. CDR3 in DNA: TGCGCCAGCAGTCAAGTCAGCCCACTTAGCTCCTACAATGAGCAGTTCTTC.

The gene calls are TRBV20-1 and TRBJ2-1; tentative D call: TRBD2 (7 bases). Germline V gene sequence: CDR1 DFQATT, CDR2 SNEGSKA (reference sequence). The CDR3 is made up of 17 amino acids. V was clipped by 0 bases and J by 0 bases, with 15 bases between them. The CDR3 nucleotides read TGCAGTGCTAGAGACAGGGAGGGGGGGGCCTCCTACAATGAGCAGTTCTTC. Encoded protein: CSARDREGGASYNEQFF.

This clonotype was seen at least ten times. CDR3 residues: CASSSATSGGTQYF. In nucleotides, the CDR3 is TGTGCCAGCAGCTCCGCGACTAGCGGGGGAACCCAGTACTTC. This sequence joins TRBV7-3 and TRBJ2-5; 12 bases are a match to TRBD2. Per germline, CDR1 SGHTA and CDR2 FQGTGA. After removal of 4 bases from V and 8 bases from J, the junction contained 5 bases not matched to a gene. CDR3 length: 14 amino acids. The full variable domain, in which reference TRBV7-3 and TRBJ2-5 provide the parts outside the CDR3, is GAGVSQTPSNKVTEKGKYVELRCDPISGHTALYWYRQSLGQGPEFLIYFQGTGAADDSGLPNDRFFAVRPEGSVSTLKIQRTERGDSAVYLCASSSATSGGTQYFGPGTRLLVL.

This sequence joins TRBV6-1 and TRBJ1-1, with TRBD1 matching 9 bases. The germline V gene encodes CDR1 MNHNS and CDR2 SASEGT. The CDR3 has 17 residues. V trimming: 1 base; J trimming: 1 base; junction bases outside the gene matches: 7. For the CDR3, the DNA is TGTGCCAGCAGTGAAGTAGGGACAGGGCTAAGGAACACTGAAGCTTTCTTT. This codes for CASSEVGTGLRNTEAFF.

The chain has TRBV27 and TRBJ2-5, with D tentatively TRBD2 (6 bases). The germline V gene has CDR1 MNHEY and CDR2 SMNVEV (reference sequence). The germline V and J ends were trimmed by 0 bases and 4 bases, with 18 bases remaining between them. This CDR3 contains 17 residues. The chain's CDR3 is CASSLSSGEVGRETQYF. The CDR3 nucleotides read TGTGCCAGCAGTTTATCGTCTGGGGAGGTAGGACGAGAGACCCAGTACTTC.

The gene calls are TRBV20-1 and TRBJ1-2, with 10 bases identical to TRBD1. The germline V gene encodes CDR1 DFQATT and CDR2 SNEGSKA (reference sequence). The CDR3 consists of 15 residues. V shed 0 bases, J shed 4 bases, and the junction held 5 bases outside the gene matches. The CDR3 reads CSARDQGQGRYGYTF. CDR3 coding DNA: TGCAGTGCTAGAGATCAGGGACAGGGGCGCTATGGCTACACCTTC.

The chain combines TRBV28 with TRBJ2-5, with D possibly TRBD2 on 5 matching bases. The germline V gene has CDR1 MDHEN and CDR2 SYDVKM. V lost 3 bases and J lost 2, with 13 bases in between. The CDR3 loop spans 15 amino acids. The CDR3 region has the DNA TGTGCCAGCAGTTTCCGGGGTTCCGGACAAGAGACCCAGTACTTC. Protein product: CASSFRGSGQETQYF.

A few counts support this clonotype. The rearrangement links TRBV7-6 to TRBJ2-1; TRBD1 agrees at 8 bases. The ends lost 5 bases at V and 0 bases at J; junction bases unmatched: 15. Per germline, CDR1 SGHVS and CDR2 FNYEAQ. The CDR3 has 19 amino acids. The CDR3 region is CASSPRTGGLADSYNEQFF. The CDR3 DNA is TGTGCCAGCAGCCCAAGAACAGGGGGATTAGCGGACTCCTACAATGAGCAGTTCTTC.

V is TRBV7-9 and J is TRBJ2-2, with no clear D. Germline CDR1 SEHNR, CDR2 FQNEAQ (reference sequence). The CDR3 totals 14 residues. V was pared by 2 bases and J by 3 bases, with 7 bases between. The CDR3 loop reads CASSLRRDTGELFF. The CDR3 DNA is TGTGCCAGCAGCTTACGACGGGACACCGGGGAGCTGTTTTTT.

V and J are TRBV4-2 and TRBJ2-1; D not resolved. CDR1 LGHNA and CDR2 YNFKEQ come from the germline V gene. V lost 7 bases, J lost 4 bases, and 11 bases lay in between. The CDR3 has 13 residues. CDR3: CASNPGDYNEQFF. The CDR3, as DNA: TGTGCCAGCAACCCGGGTGATTACAATGAGCAGTTCTTC.

The J gene is TRBJ2-1, the V gene TRBV4-2; D may be TRBD2 (6 bases). Germline loops: CDR1 LGHNA, CDR2 YNFKEQ. V shed 0 bases and J shed 12 bases, with 15 bases lying between them. The CDR3 is 14 residues long. The CDR3 region has the DNA TGTGCCAGCAGCCAAGATAGGTTGGAGGGGTGGCAGTTCTTC. This translates into CASSQDRLEGWQFF.

The gene calls are TRBV28 and TRBJ1-1, with a weak D call TRBD1 (6 bases). This CDR3 is built from 13 residues. Germline-derived CDR1 and CDR2 are MDHEN and SYDVKM. V lost 8 bases to trimming and J lost 4 bases, with 14 bases between them. The CDR3 bases are TGTGCCAGCCATAGACGGGGGCGCACTGAAGCTTTCTTT. Translated, it gives CASHRRGRTEAFF.

This clonotype was recorded a few times. V is TRBV6-1 and J is TRBJ2-2, with TRBD2 matching 7 bases. Looked up from germline, CDR1 is MNHNS and CDR2 is SASEGT. CDR3 length: 14 amino acids. The ends lost 5 bases at V and 7 bases at J; junction bases unmatched: 7. This CDR3 is CASSPSGVSGELFF. CDR3 nucleotides: TGTGCCAGCAGTCCCAGCGGGGTGAGCGGGGAGCTGTTTTTT.

This chain joins TRBV27 and TRBJ2-7, with D unresolved. CDR3 length: 11 residues. Germline lookup yields CDR1 MNHEY and CDR2 SMNVEV (reference sequence). The V end was cut by 7 bases, the J end by 6 bases, with 10 bases between. CDR3 nucleotide sequence: TGTGCCAGCACCTACAGAGGCGAGCAGTACTTC. As protein: CASTYRGEQYF.

The CDR3 region has the DNA TGTGCCAGCCATATCCTCGCGGGGGAAACGAACACCGGGGAGCTGTTTTTT. It encodes CASHILAGETNTGELFF. The V and J genes are TRBV6-5 and TRBJ2-2; 7 nucleotides match TRBD2. Germline lookup yields CDR1 MNHEY and CDR2 SVGAGI. With V trimmed by 8 bases and J by 0 bases, 12 bases remained unmatched. The length of the CDR3 is 17 residues.